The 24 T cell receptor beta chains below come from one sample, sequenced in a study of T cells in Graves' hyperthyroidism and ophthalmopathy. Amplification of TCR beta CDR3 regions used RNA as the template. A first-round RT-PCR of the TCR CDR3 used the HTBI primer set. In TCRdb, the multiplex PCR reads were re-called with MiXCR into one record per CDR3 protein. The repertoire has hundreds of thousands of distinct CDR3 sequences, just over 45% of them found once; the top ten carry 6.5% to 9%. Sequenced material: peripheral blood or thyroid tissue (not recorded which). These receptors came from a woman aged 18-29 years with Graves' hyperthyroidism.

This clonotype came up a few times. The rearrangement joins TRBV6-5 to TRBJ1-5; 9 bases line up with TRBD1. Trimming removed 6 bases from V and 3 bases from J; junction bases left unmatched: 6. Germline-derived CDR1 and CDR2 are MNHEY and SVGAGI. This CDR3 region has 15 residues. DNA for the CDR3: TGTGCCAGCAGGGCCGGACAGGGGTTCAATCAGCCCCAGCATTTT. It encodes CASRAGQGFNQPQHF.

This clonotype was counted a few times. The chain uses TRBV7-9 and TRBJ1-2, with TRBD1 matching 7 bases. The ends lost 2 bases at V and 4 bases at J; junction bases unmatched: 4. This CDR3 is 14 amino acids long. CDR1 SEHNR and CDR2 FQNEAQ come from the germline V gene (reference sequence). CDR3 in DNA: TGTGCCAGCAGCTTACCAGGGGGACGCTATGGCTACACCTTC. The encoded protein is CASSLPGGRYGYTF.

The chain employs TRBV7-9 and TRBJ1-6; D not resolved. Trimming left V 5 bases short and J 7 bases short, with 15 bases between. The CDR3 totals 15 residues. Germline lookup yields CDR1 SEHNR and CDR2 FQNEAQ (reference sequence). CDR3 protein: CASSPTTSSNSPLHF. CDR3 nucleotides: TGTGCCAGCAGCCCAACGACGAGCTCAAATTCACCCCTCCACTTT. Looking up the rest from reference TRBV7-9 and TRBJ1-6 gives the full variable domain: DTGVSQNPRHKITKRGQNVTFRCDPISEHNRLYWYRQTLGQGPEFLTYFQNEAQLEKSRLLSDRFSAERPKGSFSTLEIQRTEQGDSAMYLCASSPTTSSNSPLHFGNGTRLTVT.

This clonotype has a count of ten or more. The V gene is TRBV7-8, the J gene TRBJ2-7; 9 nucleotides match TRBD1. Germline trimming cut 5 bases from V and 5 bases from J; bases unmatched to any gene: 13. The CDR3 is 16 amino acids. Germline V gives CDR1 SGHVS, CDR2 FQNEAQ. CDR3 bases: TGTGCCAGCAGCGACTTATCGGGACAGGGTGGCCACGAGCAGTACTTC. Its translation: CASSDLSGQGGHEQYF. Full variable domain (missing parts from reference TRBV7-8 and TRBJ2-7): GAGVSQSPRYKVAKRGQDVALRCDPISGHVSLFWYQQALGQGPEFLTYFQNEAQLDKSGLPSDRFFAERPEGSVSTLKIQRTQQEDSAVYLCASSDLSGQGGHEQYFGPGTRLTVT.

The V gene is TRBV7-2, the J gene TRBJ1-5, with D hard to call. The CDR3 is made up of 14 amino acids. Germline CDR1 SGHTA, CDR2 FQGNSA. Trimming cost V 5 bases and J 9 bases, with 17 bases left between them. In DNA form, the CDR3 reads TGTGCCAGCAGCCCCTTTGGCCCCGATGGGCCCCAGCATTTT. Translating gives CASSPFGPDGPQHF.

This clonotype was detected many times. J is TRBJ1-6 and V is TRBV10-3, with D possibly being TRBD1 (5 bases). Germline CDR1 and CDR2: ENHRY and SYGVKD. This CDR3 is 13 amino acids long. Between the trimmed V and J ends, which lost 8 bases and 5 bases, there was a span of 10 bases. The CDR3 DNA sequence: TGTGCCATCGGGGACGGGGATAATTCACCCCTCCACTTT. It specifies CAIGDGDNSPLHF.

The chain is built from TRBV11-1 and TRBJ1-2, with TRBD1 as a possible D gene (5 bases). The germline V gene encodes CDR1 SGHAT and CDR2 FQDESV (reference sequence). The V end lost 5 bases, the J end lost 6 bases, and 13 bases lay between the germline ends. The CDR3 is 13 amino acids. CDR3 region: CASSAGAGDGYTF. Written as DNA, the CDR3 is TGTGCCAGCAGCGCCGGGGCCGGCGATGGCTACACCTTC. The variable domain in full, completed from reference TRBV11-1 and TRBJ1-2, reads EAEVAQSPRYKITEKSQAVAFWCDPISGHATLYWYRQILGQGPELLVQFQDESVVDDSQLPKDRFSAERLKGVDSTLKIQPAELGDSAMYLCASSAGAGDGYTFGSGTRLTVV.

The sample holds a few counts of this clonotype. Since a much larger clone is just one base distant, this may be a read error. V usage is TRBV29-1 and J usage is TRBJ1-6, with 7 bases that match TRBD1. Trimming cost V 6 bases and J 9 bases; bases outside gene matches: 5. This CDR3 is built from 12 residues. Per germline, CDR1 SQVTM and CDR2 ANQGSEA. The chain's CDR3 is CSVGTAGSPLHF. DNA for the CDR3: TGCAGCGTCGGGACAGCCGGTTCACCCCTCCACTTT. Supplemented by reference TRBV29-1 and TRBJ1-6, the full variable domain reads SAVISQKPSRDICQRGTSLTIQCQVDSQVTMMFWYRQQPGQSLTLIATANQGSEATYESGFVIDKFPISRPNLTFSTLTVSNMSPEDSSIYLCSVGTAGSPLHFGNGTRLTVT.

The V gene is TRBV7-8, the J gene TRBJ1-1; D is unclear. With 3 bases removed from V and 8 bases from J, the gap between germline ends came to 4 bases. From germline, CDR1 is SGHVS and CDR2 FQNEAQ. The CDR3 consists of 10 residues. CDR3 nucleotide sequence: TGTGCCAGCAGCTTTCGGGAAGCTTTCTTT. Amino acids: CASSFREAFF. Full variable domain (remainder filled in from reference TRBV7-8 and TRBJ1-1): GAGVSQSPRYKVAKRGQDVALRCDPISGHVSLFWYQQALGQGPEFLTYFQNEAQLDKSGLPSDRFFAERPEGSVSTLKIQRTQQEDSAVYLCASSFREAFFGQGTRLTVV.

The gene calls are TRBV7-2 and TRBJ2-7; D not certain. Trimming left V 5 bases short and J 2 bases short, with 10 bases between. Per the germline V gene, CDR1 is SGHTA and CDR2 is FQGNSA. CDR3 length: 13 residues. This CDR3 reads CASSPMAAYEQYF. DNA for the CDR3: TGTGCCAGCAGCCCAATGGCGGCCTACGAGCAGTACTTC.

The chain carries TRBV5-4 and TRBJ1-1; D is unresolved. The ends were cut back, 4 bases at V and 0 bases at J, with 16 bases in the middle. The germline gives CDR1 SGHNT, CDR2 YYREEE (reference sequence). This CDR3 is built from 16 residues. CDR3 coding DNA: TGTGCCAGCAGCCAAGTCTTGCGCGGGGTGAACACTGAAGCTTTCTTT. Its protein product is CASSQVLRGVNTEAFF. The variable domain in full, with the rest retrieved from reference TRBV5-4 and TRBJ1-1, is ETGVTQSPTHLIKTRGQQVTLRCSSQSGHNTVSWYQQALGQGPQFIFQYYREEENGRGNFPPRFSGLQFPNYSSELNVNALELDDSALYLCASSQVLRGVNTEAFFGQGTRLTVV.

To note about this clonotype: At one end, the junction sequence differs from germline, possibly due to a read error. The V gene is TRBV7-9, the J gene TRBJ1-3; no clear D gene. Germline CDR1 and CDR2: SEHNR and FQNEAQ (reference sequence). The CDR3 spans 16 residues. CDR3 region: CASSQPDVGSGNTIYF. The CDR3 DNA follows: TGCGCCAGCAGCCAGCCGGACGTTGGCTCTGGAAACACCATATATTTT.

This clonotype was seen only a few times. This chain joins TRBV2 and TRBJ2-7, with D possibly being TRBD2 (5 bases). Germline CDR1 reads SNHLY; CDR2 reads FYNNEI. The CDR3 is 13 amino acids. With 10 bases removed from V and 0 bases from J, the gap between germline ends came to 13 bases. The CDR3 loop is CAITGELSYEQYF. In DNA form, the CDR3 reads TGTGCCATTACCGGGGAGCTCTCCTACGAGCAGTACTTC.

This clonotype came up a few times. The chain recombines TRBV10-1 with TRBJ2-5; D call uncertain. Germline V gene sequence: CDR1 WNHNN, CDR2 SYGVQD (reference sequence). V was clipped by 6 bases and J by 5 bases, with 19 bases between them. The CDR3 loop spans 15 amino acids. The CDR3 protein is CASSPPGSPWETQYF. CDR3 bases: TGCGCCAGCAGCCCACCCGGGTCCCCTTGGGAGACCCAGTACTTC.

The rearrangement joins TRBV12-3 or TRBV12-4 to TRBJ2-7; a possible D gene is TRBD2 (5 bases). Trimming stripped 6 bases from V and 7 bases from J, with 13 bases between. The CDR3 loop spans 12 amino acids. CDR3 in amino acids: CASSPGVREQYF. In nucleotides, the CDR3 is TGTGCCAGCAGCCCCGGGGTTCGAGAGCAGTACTTC.

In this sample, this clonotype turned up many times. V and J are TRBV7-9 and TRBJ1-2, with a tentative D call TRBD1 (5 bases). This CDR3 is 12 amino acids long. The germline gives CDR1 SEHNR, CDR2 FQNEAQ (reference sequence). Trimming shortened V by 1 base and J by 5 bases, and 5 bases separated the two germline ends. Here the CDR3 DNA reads TGTGCCAGCAGCTTAGGGGGGTATGGCTACACCTTC. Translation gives CASSLGGYGYTF.

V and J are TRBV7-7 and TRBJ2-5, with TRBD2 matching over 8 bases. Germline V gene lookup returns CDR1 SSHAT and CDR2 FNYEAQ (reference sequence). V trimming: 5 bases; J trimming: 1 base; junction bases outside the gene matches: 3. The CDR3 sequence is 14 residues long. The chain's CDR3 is CASSKGLGQETQYF. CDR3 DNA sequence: TGTGCCAGCAGCAAGGGACTAGGCCAAGAGACCCAGTACTTC.

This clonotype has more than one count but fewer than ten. The CDR3 is CSASGTGGWGELFF. CDR3 coding DNA: TGCAGTGCTTCCGGGACAGGGGGATGGGGGGAGCTGTTTTTT. The rearrangement joins TRBV20-1 to TRBJ2-2, with TRBD1 matching over 11 bases. The ends lost 5 bases at V and 8 bases at J; junction bases unmatched: 7. CDR1 is DFQATT and CDR2 is SNEGSKA in the germline V gene (reference sequence). This CDR3 has 14 residues.

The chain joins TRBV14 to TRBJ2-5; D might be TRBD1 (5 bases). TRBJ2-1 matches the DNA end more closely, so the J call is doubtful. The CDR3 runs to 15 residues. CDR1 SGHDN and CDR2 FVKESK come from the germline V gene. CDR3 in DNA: TGTGCCAGCAGCCAAGGACAGTCACTCTACAATGAGCAGTTCTTC. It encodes CASSQGQSLYNEQFF.

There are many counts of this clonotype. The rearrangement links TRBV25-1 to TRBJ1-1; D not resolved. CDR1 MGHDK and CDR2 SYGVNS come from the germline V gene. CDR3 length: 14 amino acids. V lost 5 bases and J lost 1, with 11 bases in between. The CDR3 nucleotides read TGTGCCAGCAGTACCCGGACGCAGAACACTGAAGCTTTCTTT. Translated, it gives CASSTRTQNTEAFF.

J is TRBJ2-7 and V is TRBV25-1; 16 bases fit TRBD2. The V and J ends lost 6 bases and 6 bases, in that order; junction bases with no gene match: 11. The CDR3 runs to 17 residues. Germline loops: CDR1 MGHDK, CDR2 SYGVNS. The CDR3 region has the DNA TGTGCCAGCAGCCCGGGACTAGCGGGAGGGCCGGGAACCGAGCAGTACTTC. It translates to CASSPGLAGGPGTEQYF.

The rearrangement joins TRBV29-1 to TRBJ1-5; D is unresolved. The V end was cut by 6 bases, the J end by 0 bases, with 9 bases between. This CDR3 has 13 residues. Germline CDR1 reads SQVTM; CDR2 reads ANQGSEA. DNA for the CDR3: TGCAGCGTCCGGACGGATAGCAATCAGCCCCAGCATTTT. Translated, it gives CSVRTDSNQPQHF.

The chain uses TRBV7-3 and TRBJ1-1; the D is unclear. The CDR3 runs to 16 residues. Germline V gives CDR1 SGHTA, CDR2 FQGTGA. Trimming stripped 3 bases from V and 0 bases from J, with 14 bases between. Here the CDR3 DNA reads TGTGCCAGCAGCTTGGAATCAGAAATACTGAACACTGAAGCTTTCTTT. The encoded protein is CASSLESEILNTEAFF.

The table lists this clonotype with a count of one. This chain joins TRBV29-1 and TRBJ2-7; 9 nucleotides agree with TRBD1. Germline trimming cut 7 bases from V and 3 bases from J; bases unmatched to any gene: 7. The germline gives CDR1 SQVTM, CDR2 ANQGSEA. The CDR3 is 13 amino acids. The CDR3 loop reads CSAAGQGSYEQYF. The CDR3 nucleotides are TGCAGCGCCGCGGGACAGGGAAGCTACGAGCAGTACTTC.